A single sample is the source of the 16 T cell receptor beta chains below, sequenced in a study of Tregs in tolerant kidney transplant recipients. Recipients received nonmyeloablative bone marrow transplants from related graft donors, with transient mixed chimerism. The assay was immunoSEQ multiplex PCR, and TCRdb's table has in-frame clones only and misses some. The sample yields more than 70,000 clones, 91% seen once. The sample in question was CD4+ T cells from blood (PBMCs), obtained 24 months after the transplant. These receptors all come from a human patient who received a combined kidney and bone marrow transplant. Some T cells may have come from the graft donor.

The genes are TRBV28 and TRBJ2-3; the match to TRBD2 covers 15 bases. With V trimmed by 2 bases and J by 5 bases, 2 bases remained unmatched. Per germline, CDR1 MDHEN and CDR2 SYDVKM. The CDR3 spans 16 residues. CDR3 amino acids: CASSLRTSGGGDTQYF. CDR3 DNA: TGTGCCAGCAGTTTACGGACTAGCGGGGGGGGAGATACGCAGTATTTT.

CDR3: CASSKGTSGGETQYF. The CDR3 region has the DNA TGTGCCAGCAGCAAAGGAACTAGCGGTGGAGAGACCCAGTACTTC. This chain joins TRBV21-1 and TRBJ2-5; whether TRBD2, the table's D call, matches the DNA was not checked. TRBV21-1 is shown as a pseudogene. The CDR3 runs 15 residues.

This chain uses TRBV25-1 with TRBJ1-1; maybe TRBD1 (5 bases). In germline, CDR1 is MGHDK, CDR2 SYGVNS. The V end lost 6 bases, the J end lost 8 bases, and 19 bases lay between the germline ends. The CDR3 length is 14 residues. CDR3 in DNA: TGTGCCAGCAGGGAAGTCGGGGGGGTTATGGAAGCTTTCTTT. Protein product: CASREVGGVMEAFF.

The chain carries TRBV7-8 and TRBJ2-1; TRBD1 matches 8 bases. V lost 4 bases to trimming and J lost 4 bases; unmatched junction nucleotides: 6. The CDR3 contains 15 residues. CDR1 and CDR2 from the germline V gene are SGHVS and FQNEAQ. CDR3 loop: CASSSRDRSYNEQFF. The CDR3 region has the DNA TGTGCCAGCAGCTCCCGGGACAGGTCTTACAATGAGCAGTTCTTC.

V usage is TRBV5-1 and J usage is TRBJ1-1, with D hard to call. Per germline, CDR1 SGHRS and CDR2 YFSETQ. V lost 5 bases and J 1 base, leaving 9 bases between the germline ends. The CDR3 spans 13 residues. The CDR3 loop reads CASRSGANTEAFF. The DNA of the CDR3 is TGCGCCAGCAGGTCCGGTGCGAACACTGAAGCTTTCTTT.

J is TRBJ2-1 and V is TRBV29-1; maybe TRBD1 (7 bases). Looked up from germline, CDR1 is SQVTM and CDR2 is ANQGSEA. This CDR3 spans 12 amino acids. With 4 bases removed from V and 7 bases from J, the gap between germline ends came to 11 bases. CDR3 in DNA: TGCAGCGTTGTGCCAGGGGGGAATGAGCAGTTCTTC. As protein: CSVVPGGNEQFF.

The chain employs TRBV7-6 and TRBJ2-5; 7 bases match TRBD2. V trimming: 5 bases; J trimming: 1 base; junction bases outside the gene matches: 10. The CDR3 has 16 residues. Germline values: CDR1 SGHVS, CDR2 FNYEAQ. CDR3 DNA: TGTGCCAGCAGCCCGAGACTAGCAGTAAGCCAAGAGACCCAGTACTTC. As protein: CASSPRLAVSQETQYF.

This clone was counted between two and nine times. The rearrangement links TRBV7-2 to TRBJ2-2, with 8 bases matching TRBD2. With 1 base clipped from V and 6 bases from J, the junction kept 7 bases outside the gene matches. Germline V CDR1 and CDR2: SGHTA, FQGNSA. CDR3 length equals 16 residues. The CDR3 spells CASSLVRGVSPGELFF. CDR3 bases: TGTGCCAGCAGCTTAGTGCGGGGGGTTAGTCCCGGGGAGCTGTTTTTT.

The rearrangement uses TRBV9 and TRBJ2-7, with 8 positions matching TRBD1. The CDR3 is 15 amino acids. Trimming cost V 3 bases and J 2 bases; bases outside gene matches: 7. The germline V gene has CDR1 SGDLS and CDR2 YYNGEE. CDR3 sequence reads: CASSALTGDTYEQYF. The CDR3 DNA reads TGTGCCAGCAGCGCCTTGACAGGGGACACCTACGAGCAGTACTTC.

The chain has TRBV19 and TRBJ2-1; 12 nucleotides match TRBD2. Germline V gene lookup returns CDR1 LNHDA and CDR2 SQIVND (reference sequence). This CDR3 has 15 residues. After removal of 3 bases from V and 8 bases from J, the junction contained 5 bases not matched to a gene. The CDR3 loop is CASSIRLAGGYEQFF. The CDR3 region has the DNA TGTGCCAGTAGTATTCGGCTAGCGGGAGGGTATGAGCAGTTCTTC.

This rearrangement joins TRBV7-2 to TRBJ2-7; no firm D call. The V gene's germline CDR1 is SGHTA and CDR2 FQGNSA. The V gene lost 3 bases and the J gene lost 2 bases, with 5 bases spanning the gap. CDR3 size: 12 residues. The chain's CDR3 is CASSFPAYEQYF. As DNA, the CDR3 is TGTGCCAGCAGCTTCCCGGCCTACGAGCAGTACTTC.

V and J are TRBV20-1 and TRBJ2-7; no clear D. V gave up 3 bases and J gave up 5 bases, with 5 bases separating them. Germline CDR1 DFQATT, CDR2 SNEGSKA (reference sequence). CDR3 length equals 10 residues. In nucleotides, the CDR3 is TGCAGTGCTAGGCGCCACGAGCAGTACTTC. As protein: CSARRHEQYF.

The rearrangement joins TRBV29-1 to TRBJ1-2; 7 nucleotides line up with TRBD1. Per germline, CDR1 SQVTM and CDR2 ANQGSEA. The V and J ends lost 6 bases and 6 bases, in that order; junction bases with no gene match: 7. The CDR3 extends over 12 amino acids. The CDR3 sequence is CSVGGQYDGYTF. The CDR3 DNA follows: TGCAGCGTGGGGGGACAGTACGATGGCTACACCTTC. Full variable domain (remainder filled in from reference TRBV29-1 and TRBJ1-2): SAVISQKPSRDICQRGTSLTIQCQVDSQVTMMFWYRQQPGQSLTLIATANQGSEATYESGFVIDKFPISRPNLTFSTLTVSNMSPEDSSIYLCSVGGQYDGYTFGSGTRLTVV.

The chain employs TRBV15 and TRBJ2-1; D is possibly TRBD2 (7 bases). CDR3 length equals 18 residues. Trimming pared 0 bases from V and 1 base from J, leaving 16 bases between. In germline, CDR1 is LNHNV, CDR2 YYDKDF (reference sequence). This chain's CDR3 is CATSRERLQGGSYNEQFF. DNA of the CDR3: TGTGCCACCAGCAGAGAGAGATTACAGGGAGGGTCCTACAATGAGCAGTTCTTC.

J is TRBJ2-3 and V is TRBV28, with D maybe TRBD2 (6 bases). The CDR3 is 12 residues long. CDR1 and CDR2 (germline): MDHEN, SYDVKM. V was shortened by 8 bases and J by 13 bases, with 19 bases between the two germline ends. The CDR3 reads CASHQAGTGKYF. In DNA form, the CDR3 reads TGTGCCAGCCATCAGGCGGGGACTGGGAAGTATTTT.

This rearrangement joins TRBV30 to TRBJ1-6; no definite D call. The germline V and J ends were trimmed by 0 bases and 8 bases, with 11 bases remaining between them. The CDR3 has 14 amino acids. CDR1 and CDR2 (germline): GTSNPN, SVGIG (reference sequence). CDR3 in amino acids: CAWSVRSTDSPLHF. CDR3 nucleotide sequence: TGTGCCTGGAGTGTGCGGAGCACGGATTCACCCCTCCACTTT.